This T cell receptor beta chain stems from a study of HIV-infected patients and healthy controls. The study, taken as a whole, reports: Size-matched repertoire data failed to replicate the apparent Gini index recovery after therapy in HIV-infected patients.

The CDR3 length is 15 residues. Unmatched junction bases numbered 8, after V lost 4 bases and J lost 6 bases. Germline assignment: CDR1 SGHTA and CDR2 FQGNSA. Whole blood was used without fractionation, so all unsorted peripheral T cells were included. This clonotype was observed at least ten times. Its antigen is unknown. About 540 ng RNA was reverse transcribed with alpha and beta constant-region primers. Using multiplexing indices, alpha and beta chain libraries were generated apart by chain-specific third strand synthesis. TCRdb passed the 5' RACE reads through MiXCR, listing each CDR3 protein once. Here the sample spans around 13,000 distinct CDR3 sequences, about 10% being singletons.

The chain couples TRBV7-2 to TRBJ2-1, with 8 positions matching TRBD1. This TCR was sampled from an adult in good health. Sequencing was performed on blood. The CDR3 spells CASSSDRGRVNEQFF. The CDR3 region has the DNA TGTGCCAGCAGCTCAGACAGGGGTCGGGTCAATGAGCAGTTCTTC.